The present T cell receptor (beta chain) was sequenced within a study of CD8+ T cells in alopecia areata. Those with alopecia areata gave lesional scalp punch biopsies and peripheral blood. cDNA prepared by RNA extraction and subsequent reverse transcription served as the template for sequencing. The table came from immunoSEQ multiplex PCR; TCRdb's copy has only in-frame clones and leaves some out. The sample shows approximately 30,000 clones, around two thirds of them seen only once. A remark on this clone: The antigen is undetermined.

Overall study findings and caveats: Sequencing of scalp tissue also captures the resident alphabeta T cells of normal skin. Shared TCR sequences were less clear between patients than in mice, possibly partly from HLA diversity. Higher clonality and more expanded CD8+ clones appeared in lesional than normal scalp.

V trimming: 4 bases; J trimming: 7 bases; junction bases outside the gene matches: 7. Germline-derived CDR1 and CDR2 are SGHRS and YFSETQ. This CDR3 contains 15 residues. The genes are TRBV5-1 and TRBJ2-1; TRBD2 agrees at 11 bases. Sequencing was carried out using NKG2D-high CD8+ T cells sorted from blood. The sequence derives from a human donor with alopecia areata. The CDR3 here is CASSPGTSGTNEQFF. The CDR3 coding sequence is TGCGCCAGCAGCCCCGGGACTAGCGGTACTAATGAGCAGTTCTTC.